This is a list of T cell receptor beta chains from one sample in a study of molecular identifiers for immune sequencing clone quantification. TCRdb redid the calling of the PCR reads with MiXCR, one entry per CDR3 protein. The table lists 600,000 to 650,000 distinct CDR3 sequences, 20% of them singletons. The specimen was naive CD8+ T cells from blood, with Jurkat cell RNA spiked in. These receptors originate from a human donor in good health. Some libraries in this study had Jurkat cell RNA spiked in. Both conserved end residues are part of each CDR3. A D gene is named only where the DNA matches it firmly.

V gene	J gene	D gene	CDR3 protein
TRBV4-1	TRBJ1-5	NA	CASSQVRDIGNQPQHF
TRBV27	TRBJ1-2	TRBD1	CASSLRAGGFYGYTF
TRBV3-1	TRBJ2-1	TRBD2	CASSLAGGGVTEQFF
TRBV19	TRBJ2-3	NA	CASSISGTVGDTQYF
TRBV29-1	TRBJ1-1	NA	CSVIGGTEAFF
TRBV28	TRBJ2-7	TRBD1	CASSHRNRGPYEQYF
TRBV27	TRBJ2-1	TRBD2	CASSLSVSGSYNEQFF
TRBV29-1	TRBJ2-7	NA	CSVAGPFSYEQYF
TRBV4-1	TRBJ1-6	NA	CASSQTVGSYNSPLHF
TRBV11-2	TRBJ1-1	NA	CASSYGMVNTEAFF
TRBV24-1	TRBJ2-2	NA	CATSDPGTSTGELFF
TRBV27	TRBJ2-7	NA	CASSSVASSYEQHF
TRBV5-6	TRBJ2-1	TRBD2	CASSFTSGSWNEQFF
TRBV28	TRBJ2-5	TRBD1	CASSLRRGQGVRRETQYF
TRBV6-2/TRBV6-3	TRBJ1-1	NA	CASTSPPGREAFF
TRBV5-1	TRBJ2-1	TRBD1	CASSIRQGASYNEQFF